These T cell receptor beta chains were read from a single sample in a study of T cell repertoires in ileal Crohn's disease. The assay was immunoSEQ multiplex PCR, and TCRdb's table has in-frame clones only and misses some. The sample records hundreds of clones, 70% to 90% being singletons. The specimen sequenced was ileal tissue. The receptors shown here come from an adult with Crohn's disease. Both conserved end residues are part of each CDR3. The D gene is left open where the match is weak. Only part of the rows carry a size: once, few, many, or a class if the clone is expanded.

TGTGCCAGTAGTGGAAGACAGGGTTCGGGGTATGGCTACACCTTC | CASSGRQGSGYGYTF | NA | TRBJ1-2 | TRBD1 | TRBV19
TGTGCCAGCAGCGCGACCCCGGGTTCCATGGGAGAGCATACGCAGTATTTT | CASSATPGSMGEHTQYF | NA | TRBJ2-3 | NA | TRBV9
TGCGCCAGCAGCATCGGACGGCACCTCGGTCTAGATGAAAAACTGTTTTTT | CASSIGRHLGLDEKLFF | NA | TRBJ1-4 | NA | TRBV5-1
TGTGCCAGCAGCTTAGCCGATCCACTCAATGAGCAGTTCTTC | CASSLADPLNEQFF | once | TRBJ2-1 | NA | TRBV7-6
TGCAGCGTTGACACGACTAGCGGCGGAGATACAGATACGCAGTATTTT | CSVDTTSGGDTDTQYF | NA | TRBJ2-3 | TRBD2 | TRBV29-1
TGTGCCAGCAGCTTCTACAGGGGGCAGACGGGCTACACCTTC | CASSFYRGQTGYTF | NA | TRBJ1-2 | TRBD1 | TRBV11-2
TGTGCCAGCTCAGCGGTTGTCGGAGAGACCCAGTACTTC | CASSAVVGETQYF | NA | TRBJ2-5 | NA | TRBV18
TGTGCCAGCAGTGCTCCGACAGGGGCAGCCGGCGAGCAGTACTTC | CASSAPTGAAGEQYF | NA | TRBJ2-7 | TRBD1 | TRBV6-1
TGTGCCAGCAGCCGGACAGACCCCTATGGCTACACCTTC | CASSRTDPYGYTF | NA | TRBJ1-2 | NA | TRBV7-9
TGTGCCAGCAGATTTGACGCAGGAATCTCTGGAAACACCATATATTTT | CASRFDAGISGNTIYF | once | TRBJ1-3 | NA | TRBV7-8
TGTGCCAGTAGTGGAATTCAGGGAAACACTGAAGCTTTCTTT | CASSGIQGNTEAFF | NA | TRBJ1-1 | NA | TRBV19
TGTGCCAGTAGCTTTTCTCCAGGGGAATTGACTGAAGCTTTCTTT | CASSFSPGELTEAFF | NA | TRBJ1-1 | NA | TRBV5-6
TGTGCCAGCAGCCTCTGGCCGGGACCCACCGTCCAAGAGACCCAGTACTTC | CASSLWPGPTVQETQYF | NA | TRBJ2-5 | NA | TRBV4-2
TGTGCCAGCAGCCGGGACAGGGGAACAGGAAACACCATATATTTT | CASSRDRGTGNTIYF | NA | TRBJ1-3 | TRBD1 | TRBV7-8
TGTGCCAGCAGTTCATTAGCGGGGGCAGATACGCAGTATTTT | CASSSLAGADTQYF | NA | TRBJ2-3 | TRBD2 | TRBV6-5
TGTGCCAGCAGTCTTGCACCACTAGCGGGGGGCAATCAGTTCTTC | CASSLAPLAGGNQFF | NA | TRBJ2-1 | NA | TRBV21-1
TGTGCCAGCAGTTTATCTCCAGGCCAGGGGGCCGAAAAGAACTATGGCTACACCTTC | CASSLSPGQGAEKNYGYTF | NA | TRBJ1-2 | TRBD1 | TRBV27
TGTGCCAGCGATGAGGGAGACACCGGGGAGCTGTTTTTT | CASDEGDTGELFF | NA | TRBJ2-2 | NA | TRBV2
TGCGCCAGCAGCCCAGGACAGGGGGATCAGCCCCAGCATTTT | CASSPGQGDQPQHF | NA | TRBJ1-5 | TRBD1 | TRBV4-1
TGTGCCAGCAGAGGGCCCCGGGGCCAGCTGTTTTTT | CASRGPRGQLFF | NA | TRBJ2-2 | NA | TRBV27
TGTGCCAGCACCGCTTATTGGGGATCAGATACGCAGTATTTT | CASTAYWGSDTQYF | NA | TRBJ2-3 | NA | TRBV6-1
TGTGCCAGCAGCTTCAATGGGGTTGAGTTCTTT | CASSFNGVEFF | NA | TRBJ1-1 | NA | TRBV5-6
TGTGCCAGCGGAAGGGGACAGGGAGACGCCGGGGAGCTGTTTTTT | CASGRGQGDAGELFF | NA | TRBJ2-2 | TRBD1 | TRBV6-1
TGTGCCAGTAGTATGGGCGCGGGACAGGTCAATTCACCCCTCCACTTT | CASSMGAGQVNSPLHF | once | TRBJ1-6 | TRBD1 | TRBV19
TGTGCCAGCAGTTCTGCAGTGGCTTTAGATACGCAGTATTTT | CASSSAVALDTQYF | few | TRBJ2-3 | NA | TRBV7-2
TGTGCCAGCAGCCCCGGGACCAACAATGAGCAGTTCTTC | CASSPGTNNEQFF | NA | TRBJ2-1 | NA | TRBV7-2
TGTGCCAGCAGCTTCCTGACAGGGGAAACGGATGAAAAACTGTTTTTT | CASSFLTGETDEKLFF | NA | TRBJ1-4 | TRBD1 | TRBV7-2
TGTGCCAGCAGCTCCGGACTAGCGGGGGGCACAGATACGCAGTATTTT | CASSSGLAGGTDTQYF | NA | TRBJ2-3 | TRBD2 | TRBV11-2
TGTGCCAGCAGTATTAATCCAGCGGGGTTCTTAAGGAGCAATCAGCCCCAGCATTTT | CASSINPAGFLRSNQPQHF | few | TRBJ1-5 | NA | TRBV6-4
TGTGCCAGCAGCCAAGGCTCCGGGACTAGTTACGAGCAGTACTTC | CASSQGSGTSYEQYF | NA | TRBJ2-7 | TRBD2 | TRBV4-2
TGTGCCAGCAGTAACGACAGGGAATCACCCCTCCACTTT | CASSNDRESPLHF | NA | TRBJ1-6 | TRBD1 | TRBV6-6
TGTGCCAGCAGTGACCCCTCGGGGGGGGCGTTAGGCTACACCTTC | CASSDPSGGALGYTF | NA | TRBJ1-2 | NA | TRBV6-6
TGTGCCAGCCCCACGGGGGGGTCTACGAATTCACCCCTCCACTTT | CASPTGGSTNSPLHF | NA | TRBJ1-6 | NA | TRBV6-5
TGTGCCAGCAGCTTAAGAGGCGGGGGGCCGGAGAATGAGCAGTTCTTC | CASSLRGGGPENEQFF | NA | TRBJ2-1 | TRBD2 | TRBV7-9
TGTGCCAGCAGCTTTGGGTTCGACGGGAGTGGGGATACGCAGTATTTT | CASSFGFDGSGDTQYF | NA | TRBJ2-3 | NA | TRBV7-9